Listed below are T cell receptor beta chains from one sample, sequenced in a study of technical replicates of blood from a few donors. The table came from immunoSEQ multiplex PCR; TCRdb's copy has only in-frame clones and leaves some out. The data contain approximately 84,000 clones, 95% to 98% of them singletons. The sequencing sample was made of T cells isolated from PBMCs. These receptors all come from a human donor in good health. Both conserved end residues are part of each CDR3. Each record gives: J gene, clone size, D gene, V gene, CDR3 protein, CDR3 DNA. A D gene is named only where the DNA matches it firmly. Clone size is shown for a subset of rows, as once, few, many or a class of expanded clone.

>TRBJ1-2|-|TRBD1|TRBV6-5
CASSSDREAHGYTF
TGTGCCAGCAGTTCGGACAGGGAGGCTCATGGCTACACCTTC
>TRBJ2-5|once|-|TRBV5-1
CASSFGLIEETQYF
TGCGCCAGCAGCTTCGGACTGATTGAAGAGACCCAGTACTTC
>TRBJ2-7|-|-|TRBV10-1
CASPQTVCRSYEQYF
TGCGCCAGCCCACAGACCGTCTGTCGGTCCTACGAGCAGTACTTC
>TRBJ2-1|-|TRBD1|TRBV6-1
CASRTGTGGMWEQFF
TGTGCCAGCAGAACCGGGACAGGGGGCATGTGGGAGCAGTTCTTC
>TRBJ2-5|-|-|TRBV5-1
CASSLDVARDETQYF
TGCGCCAGCAGCTTGGATGTTGCCCGGGATGAGACCCAGTACTTC
>TRBJ1-5|once|-|TRBV15
CATSRPNQPQHF
TGTGCCACCAGCAGACCTAATCAGCCCCAGCATTTT
>TRBJ2-1|-|TRBD2|TRBV5-6
CASSLGPGLAGGVDEQFF
TGTGCCAGCAGCTTGGGACCCGGACTAGCGGGAGGTGTGGATGAGCAGTTCTTC
>TRBJ1-5|-|-|TRBV28
CASSFQGSGNQPQHF
TGTGCCAGCAGTTTTCAGGGAAGCGGCAATCAGCCCCAGCATTTT
>TRBJ2-7|-|TRBD2|TRBV4-2
CASSQETSGPSSYEQYF
TGTGCCAGCAGCCAAGAGACTAGCGGGCCATCCTCCTACGAGCAGTACTTC
>TRBJ1-2|once|TRBD1|TRBV5-1
CASSPGQGRDYGYTF
TGCGCCAGCAGCCCAGGACAGGGCAGGGACTATGGCTACACCTTC
>TRBJ1-3|-|-|TRBV5-4
CASSFYRTIRNTIYF
TGTGCCAGCAGCTTTTACAGGACCATCCGAAACACCATATATTTT
>TRBJ2-3|-|TRBD2|TRBV6-1
CASSLLAGVGDTQYF
TGTGCCAGCAGCCTACTAGCGGGAGTAGGAGATACGCAGTATTTT
>TRBJ1-4|-|TRBD1|TRBV5-1
CASSTTGAAIEKLFF
TGCGCCAGCAGCACCACAGGGGCGGCTATCGAAAAACTGTTTTTT
>TRBJ2-3|-|-|TRBV11-2
CASRPGADTQYF
TGTGCCAGCAGGCCGGGGGCAGATACGCAGTATTTT
>TRBJ2-7|-|TRBD1|TRBV6-1
CASSEDRGNEGEQYF
TGTGCCAGCAGTGAAGACAGGGGAAATGAGGGCGAGCAGTACTTC
>TRBJ1-1|-|-|TRBV5-1
CASSPAQLPNTEAFF
TGCGCCAGCAGCCCCGCACAGCTCCCGAACACTGAAGCTTTCTTT
>TRBJ2-7|-|-|TRBV5-5
CASSPQNRPYEQYF
TGTGCCAGCAGCCCGCAAAACAGACCCTACGAGCAGTACTTC
>TRBJ2-3|-|TRBD2|TRBV5-1
CASRSSSGYTDTQYF
TGCGCCAGCCGTTCGTCTAGCGGATACACAGATACGCAGTATTTT
>TRBJ2-1|-|TRBD2|TRBV9
CASSALAGLTYDEQFF
TGTGCCAGCAGCGCGCTAGCGGGACTAACTTACGATGAGCAGTTCTTC
>TRBJ1-2|-|TRBD1|TRBV9
CASSAGQANYGYTF
TGTGCCAGCAGCGCGGGACAGGCTAACTATGGCTACACCTTC
>TRBJ2-2|-|-|TRBV5-1
CASSLDGEWSTGELFF
TGCGCCAGCAGCTTGGACGGGGAATGGTCAACCGGGGAGCTGTTTTTT
>TRBJ1-2|once|TRBD1|TRBV9
CASSPGTGANYGYTF
TGTGCCAGCAGCCCCGGGACAGGGGCCAACTATGGCTACACCTTC
>TRBJ2-7|-|-|TRBV28
CASSFSGSYEQYF
TGTGCCAGCAGTTTTTCCGGTAGCTACGAGCAGTACTTC
>TRBJ2-1|once|-|TRBV21-1
CASSARDRDHEQFF
TGTGCCAGCAGCGCTCGGGACAGGGACCATGAGCAGTTCTTC
>TRBJ2-7|-|TRBD1|TRBV6-5
CASHLSGGSSYEQYF
TGTGCCAGCCATCTCTCAGGGGGCAGCTCCTACGAGCAGTACTTC
>TRBJ2-7|-|TRBD1|TRBV11-3
CASSGDSYEQYF
TGTGCCAGCAGCGGGGACAGCTACGAGCAGTACTTC
>TRBJ2-3|-|TRBD2|TRBV9
CASSVGLAGLTSTDTQYF
TGTGCCAGCAGCGTGGGACTAGCGGGTTTGACTAGCACAGATACGCAGTATTTT